The entry below gives a single T cell receptor beta chain sequence along with its context. This entry comes from a study of T cell changes during pregnancy in multiple sclerosis. The method was immunoSEQ multiplex PCR; TCRdb's version includes in-frame clones alone and lacks a portion of them. Among 95,000 to 110,000 clones, around 93% were seen once, and the ten largest hold 0.78%. The TCR originated in a female donor in good health, enrolled as a control in a pregnancy study. The input for sequencing was peripheral blood, taken in the third trimester of pregnancy.

CDR3 in DNA: TGCGCCAGCAGCTTCGCTAGGACATCCGGTAGCAATGAGCAGTTCTTC. Protein sequence: CASSFARTSGSNEQFF. This rearrangement joins TRBV5-1 to TRBJ2-1; possibly TRBD1 for D (5 bases). V lost 2 bases, J lost 6 bases, and 18 bases lay in between. Germline V gene sequence: CDR1 SGHRS, CDR2 YFSETQ. CDR3 length: 16 amino acids.